Each of the 23 T cell receptor beta chains below was sequenced from the same sample in a study of healthy donors' naive CD4 and CD8 T cells. TCR libraries were built from about 520 ng of total RNA by linear amplification. TCRdb independently ran MiXCR on the reads; one entry per CDR3 protein. In the table there are roughly 200,000 distinct CDR3 sequences, about 70% of which are singletons. What was sequenced was naive CD4+ and CD8+ T cells sorted from blood, pooled from several donors. The receptors derive from a pool of human donors in good health; the sample pools cells from several healthy donors.

The chain joins TRBV5-5 to TRBJ2-3; the match to TRBD1 covers 10 bases. Germline V gene lookup returns CDR1 SGHKS and CDR2 YYEKEE (reference sequence). The CDR3 is made up of 18 amino acids. J was trimmed by 2 bases and V by 0 bases; bases with no gene match: 9. The CDR3 nucleotides read TGTGCCAGCAGCTTGGGGTGGGGTGGGACAGGGGACACAGATACGCAGTATTTT. This translates into CASSLGWGGTGDTDTQYF.

This clonotype has only one observation. The chain combines TRBV5-5 with TRBJ2-1, with 7 bases fitting TRBD1. Per germline, CDR1 SGHKS and CDR2 YYEKEE (reference sequence). This CDR3 has 13 amino acids. Trimming cost V 0 bases and J 10 bases; bases outside gene matches: 4. The CDR3 protein is CASSLGQGYEQFF. CDR3 coding DNA: TGTGCCAGCAGCTTGGGACAGGGCTACGAGCAGTTCTTC.

Only a few counts were recorded for this clonotype. V gene TRBV4-1 combines with J gene TRBJ1-1, with D uncertain. Trimming cost V 1 base and J 2 bases, with 8 bases left between them. Germline V gives CDR1 MGHRA, CDR2 YSYEKL. The CDR3 has 14 amino acids. The chain's CDR3 is CASSQVGLNTEAFF. The CDR3 region has the DNA TGCGCCAGCAGCCAAGTCGGGCTTAACACTGAAGCTTTCTTT.

The gene calls are TRBV24-1 and TRBJ1-2; D remains unclear. CDR3 size: 16 residues. Germline V gives CDR1 KGHDR, CDR2 SFDVKD. The ends were cut back, 3 bases at V and 0 bases at J, with 13 bases in the middle. The CDR3 nucleotides are TGTGCCACCAGTGATCCGACTGTGCCCTCTAACTATGGCTACACCTTC. Translated: CATSDPTVPSNYGYTF.

The chain employs TRBV18 and TRBJ2-3; D gene unclear. The CDR3 consists of 16 residues. Trimming pared 3 bases from V and 2 bases from J, leaving 15 bases between. Germline V gives CDR1 KGHSH, CDR2 LQKENI. This chain's CDR3 is CASSPVIRRTTDTQYF. In DNA form, the CDR3 reads TGTGCCAGCTCACCGGTTATTCGGAGAACCACAGATACGCAGTATTTT.

This clonotype was picked up one time. This chain links TRBV19 with TRBJ2-1; 7 bases are shared with TRBD1. The length of the CDR3 is 13 residues. Germline CDR1 and CDR2: LNHDA and SQIVND (reference sequence). With V trimmed by 6 bases and J by 4 bases, 3 bases remained unmatched. The CDR3: CASSMGQYNEQFF. CDR3 in DNA: TGTGCCAGTAGCATGGGACAGTACAATGAGCAGTTCTTC.

The chain couples TRBV29-1 to TRBJ2-1; 13 bases agree with TRBD2. V was pared by 1 base and J by 8 bases, with 11 bases of the junction left unmatched. This CDR3 region has 17 residues. Germline V gene sequence: CDR1 SQVTM, CDR2 ANQGSEA. The CDR3 DNA follows: TGCAGCGTTGAAGTTCCCCGGGGGACTAGCGGGAAGGATGAGCAGTTCTTC. It yields the protein CSVEVPRGTSGKDEQFF.

This clonotype appeared a few times. The V call is TRBV29-1, the J call TRBJ2-3; D remains ambiguous. Germline V gene data show CDR1 as SQVTM and CDR2 as ANQGSEA. The CDR3 has 13 residues. V lost 3 bases to trimming and J lost 0 bases, with 7 bases between them. The CDR3 sequence: CSVDAVSTDTQYF. The CDR3 DNA reads TGCAGCGTTGATGCAGTGAGCACAGATACGCAGTATTTT.

The chain couples TRBV5-1 to TRBJ2-7; a possible D gene is TRBD2 (6 bases). CDR3 length equals 12 residues. V lost 5 bases and J 3 bases, leaving 9 bases between the germline ends. CDR1 and CDR2 (germline): SGHRS, YFSETQ. CDR3 in amino acids: CASRSGVYEQYF. In nucleotides, the CDR3 is TGCGCCAGCAGATCGGGGGTCTACGAGCAGTACTTC.

The genes are TRBV5-5 and TRBJ1-1; D is unresolved. Trimming pared 4 bases from V and 3 bases from J, leaving 10 bases between. This CDR3 has 13 residues. In germline, CDR1 is SGHKS, CDR2 YYEKEE (reference sequence). The CDR3 DNA follows: TGTGCCAGCAGCCCAAAGGCGGACACTGAAGCTTTCTTT. It encodes CASSPKADTEAFF.

This sequence joins TRBV29-1 and TRBJ1-1; D call uncertain. The V end lost 4 bases, the J end lost 1 base, and 7 bases lay between the germline ends. The CDR3 sequence is 12 residues long. Germline assignment: CDR1 SQVTM and CDR2 ANQGSEA. CDR3 sequence (DNA): TGCAGCGTTGTGCAGGAGAACACTGAAGCTTTCTTT. As protein: CSVVQENTEAFF. Together with reference TRBV29-1 and TRBJ1-1, the CDR3 gives the full variable domain: SAVISQKPSRDICQRGTSLTIQCQVDSQVTMMFWYRQQPGQSLTLIATANQGSEATYESGFVIDKFPISRPNLTFSTLTVSNMSPEDSSIYLCSVVQENTEAFFGQGTRLTVV.

The V gene is TRBV7-3, the J gene TRBJ2-1, with D uncertain. CDR3 length equals 15 residues. In germline, CDR1 is SGHTA, CDR2 FQGTGA. Trimming took 2 bases from V and 6 from J, leaving 14 bases between them. In DNA, the CDR3 is TGTGCCAGCAGCTTAGACGCGGTAATGAGCAATGAGCAGTTCTTC. Its translation: CASSLDAVMSNEQFF.

The chain is built from TRBV6-5 and TRBJ1-1; no definite D call. The germline V gene encodes CDR1 MNHEY and CDR2 SVGAGI. The CDR3 has 13 amino acids. V lost 6 bases, J lost 5 bases, and 13 bases lay in between. CDR3 coding DNA: TGTGCCAGCAGCATTATGGGAAGTACTGAAGCTTTCTTT. Translated, it gives CASSIMGSTEAFF.

The chain combines TRBV28 with TRBJ2-3, with unresolved D. The CDR3 is made up of 13 amino acids. The V end lost 4 bases, the J end lost 0 bases, and 5 bases lay between the germline ends. Germline CDR1 and CDR2: MDHEN and SYDVKM. This CDR3 reads CASSSTSTDTQYF. Here the CDR3 DNA reads TGTGCCAGCAGTTCCACTAGCACAGATACGCAGTATTTT.

The count of this clonotype is one. This chain uses TRBV29-1 with TRBJ1-2; TRBD1 is a possible D gene (5 bases). Trimming pared 7 bases from V and 4 bases from J, leaving 16 bases between. The CDR3 covers 13 residues. The germline CDR1 and CDR2 sequences are SQVTM and ANQGSEA. The CDR3 spells CSAYSGRGYGYTF. The CDR3, as DNA: TGCAGCGCCTACTCGGGACGTGGCTATGGCTACACCTTC.

There are a few counts of this clonotype. V is TRBV4-1 and J is TRBJ2-5; 7 bases fit TRBD2. The CDR3 runs 13 residues. The V gene's germline CDR1 is MGHRA and CDR2 YSYEKL. V lost 3 bases, J lost 5 bases, and 3 bases stayed unmatched. The CDR3 nucleotides read TGCGCCAGCAGCCAGGGAGGGATTGAGACCCAGTACTTC. Amino acids: CASSQGGIETQYF.

The chain couples TRBV6-6 to TRBJ2-7; TRBD1 or TRBD2 may be the D gene (5 bases each). The CDR3 runs 12 residues. The V end was cut by 8 bases, the J end by 0 bases, with 8 bases between. Per the germline V gene, CDR1 is MNHNY and CDR2 is SVGAGI (reference sequence). The CDR3 nucleotides read TGTGCCAGCGGGGACCCCTCCTACGAGCAGTACTTC. Its protein is CASGDPSYEQYF.

The chain links TRBV30 to TRBJ1-2; 7 bases match TRBD1. The germline gives CDR1 GTSNPN, CDR2 SVGIG (reference sequence). The CDR3 contains 13 residues. After removal of 2 bases from V and 8 bases from J, the junction contained 8 bases not matched to a gene. The CDR3 loop is CAWSSTGMAGYTF. CDR3 DNA sequence: TGTGCCTGGAGTTCGACAGGGATGGCCGGCTACACCTTC.

The V call is TRBV19, the J call TRBJ2-4, with 10 nucleotides matching TRBD1. The CDR3 runs to 14 residues. V shed 6 bases and J 9 bases; nucleotides not matched to a gene: 8. CDR1 is LNHDA and CDR2 is SQIVND in the germline V gene (reference sequence). The CDR3, as DNA: TGTGCCAGTAGAGACAGGGGGCTGTCGGGCATTCAGTACTTC. It yields the protein CASRDRGLSGIQYF. Variable domain in full (rest from reference TRBV19 and TRBJ2-4): DGGITQSPKYLFRKEGQNVTLSCEQNLNHDAMYWYRQDPGQGLRLIYYSQIVNDFQKGDIAEGYSVSREKKESFPLTVTSAQKNPTAFYLCASRDRGLSGIQYFGAGTRLSVL.

The chain couples TRBV27 to TRBJ2-7, with 10 nucleotides matching TRBD2. Per germline, CDR1 MNHEY and CDR2 SMNVEV (reference sequence). J gave up 0 bases and V 5 bases, and 4 bases lay outside the gene matches. There are 15 residues in the CDR3. The CDR3 sequence: CASSRGLADSYEQYF. In DNA, the CDR3 is TGTGCCAGCAGTCGTGGACTAGCGGACTCCTACGAGCAGTACTTC.

This chain joins TRBV6-5 and TRBJ1-2, with D hard to call. Deletions cut 0 bases from V and 8 bases from J, with 10 bases between. The CDR3 has 13 amino acids. In germline, CDR1 is MNHEY, CDR2 SVGAGI. The CDR3, as DNA: TGTGCCAGCAGTTACTCGCCGGGGAGCGGCTACACCTTC. It codes for CASSYSPGSGYTF.

Worth noting for this clonotype: One end of the junction fails to match germline, which may point to a read error. The chain uses TRBV29-1 and TRBJ1-2, with D unclear. This CDR3 spans 12 amino acids. CDR1 and CDR2 (germline): SQVTM, ANQGSEA. CDR3 nucleotides: TGCAGCGTTGAAGAAGAAACGGCCTTTGTTGGCTTC. Its protein product is CSVEEETAFVGF. The variable domain in full, with the rest retrieved from reference TRBV29-1 and TRBJ1-2, is SAVISQKPSRDICQRGTSLTIQCQVDSQVTMMFWYRQQPGQSLTLIATANQGSEATYESGFVIDKFPISRPNLTFSTLTVSNMSPEDSSIYLCSVEEETAFVGFGSGTRLTVV.

The rearrangement uses TRBV11-2 and TRBJ2-3; unclear D gene. V lost 5 bases to trimming and J lost 0 bases, with 9 bases between them. In germline, CDR1 is SGHAT, CDR2 FQNNGV. This CDR3 has 14 residues. Written as DNA, the CDR3 is TGTGCCAGCAGCCTAGGAACTAGCACAGATACGCAGTATTTT. It codes for CASSLGTSTDTQYF.